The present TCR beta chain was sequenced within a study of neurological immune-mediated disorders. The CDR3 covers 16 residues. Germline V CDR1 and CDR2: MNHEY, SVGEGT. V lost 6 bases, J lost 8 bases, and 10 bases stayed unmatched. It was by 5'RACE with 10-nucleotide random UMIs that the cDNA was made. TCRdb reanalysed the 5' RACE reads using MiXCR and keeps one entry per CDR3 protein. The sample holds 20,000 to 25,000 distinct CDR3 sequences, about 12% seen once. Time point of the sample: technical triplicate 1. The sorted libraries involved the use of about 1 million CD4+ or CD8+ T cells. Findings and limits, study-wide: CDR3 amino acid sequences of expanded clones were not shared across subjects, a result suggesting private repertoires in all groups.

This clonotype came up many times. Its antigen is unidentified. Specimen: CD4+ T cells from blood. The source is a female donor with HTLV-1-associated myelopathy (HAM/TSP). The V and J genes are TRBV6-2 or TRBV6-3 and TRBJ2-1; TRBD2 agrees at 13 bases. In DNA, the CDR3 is TGTGCCAGCAGACCCCAACTAGCGGGGGGGCGGGATGAGCAGTTCTTC. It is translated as CASRPQLAGGRDEQFF.